This T cell receptor (beta chain) was obtained from a study of control samples from healthy donors and cancer patients. Only in-frame clones appear in the TCRdb table, and some are missing; sequencing was by immunoSEQ multiplex PCR. The table lists approximately 100,000 clones, about nine tenths of them singletons. Trimming took off 6 bases at V and 10 bases at J, with 19 bases between the two ends. Germline loops: CDR1 MDHEN, CDR2 SYDVKM. The CDR3 runs to 15 residues. This sequence was found in a human donor in good health. The donor label of this sample is uncertain. The chain recombines TRBV28 with TRBJ1-6; D gene unclear. The material sequenced was blood. The CDR3 sequence: CASRLGSGELSPLHF. The CDR3, as DNA: TGTGCCAGCAGATTGGGCTCGGGAGAGTTGTCACCCCTCCACTTT. Supplemented by reference TRBV28 and TRBJ1-6, the full variable domain reads DVKVTQSSRYLVKRTGEKVFLECVQDMDHENMFWYRQDPGLGLRLIYFSYDVKMKEKGDIPEGYSVSREKKERFSLILESASTNQTSMYLCASRLGSGELSPLHFGNGTRLTVT.